This T cell receptor (beta chain) is drawn from a study of healthy donors' naive CD4 and CD8 T cells. Study in general: For TCR alpha, new primers spanned all functional IMGT alpha genes.

Each TCR library used 500 ng of total RNA and a linear amplification protocol. Via MiXCR, TCRdb re-called the reads, giving one row per CDR3 protein. This sample has around 180,000 distinct CDR3 sequences, with about four fifths found just once. Trimming removed 8 bases from V and 7 bases from J; junction bases left unmatched: 14. Germline V CDR1 and CDR2: LNHDA, SQIVND (reference sequence). The CDR3 sequence is 15 residues long. CD4+CD8-CD45RO-CD45RA+ cells were naive CD4+; CD8+CD4-CD45RA+CD27bright cells were naive CD8+. The sequenced sample was naive CD4+ and CD8+ T cells sorted from blood, pooled from several donors. The chain is built from TRBV19 and TRBJ2-1; TRBD1 aligns across 7 bases. The clonotype originates from a pool of human donors in good health; the sample pools cells from several healthy donors. Here the CDR3 DNA reads TGTGCCAGTTCCACCCCACACAGGGGTGGAAATGAGCAGTTCTTC. As protein: CASSTPHRGGNEQFF.